The sequence of this TCR beta chain was determined in a study of cytomegalovirus exposure and HLA in healthy donors. This clone was seen once. The PCR was carried out with 60 Vbeta primers and 13 Jbeta primers. Clones were read by immunoSEQ multiplex PCR, and TCRdb kept only the in-frame ones, dropping some. The sample consists of roughly 180,000 clones, 77% of them appearing once. Trimming cost V 0 bases and J 4 bases, with 14 bases left between them. This CDR3 has 16 amino acids. The V gene's germline CDR1 is SGHRS and CDR2 YFSETQ. The material sequenced was PBMCs. The chain carries TRBV5-1 and TRBJ1-3; TRBD1 is a possible D gene (6 bases). The TCR sequence derives from a woman aged 60-75 years in good health and CMV-seropositive. The CDR3 region has the DNA TGCGCCAGCAGCTTGGCCATTGCAGGGGTCGGAAACACCATATATTTT. It codes for CASSLAIAGVGNTIYF.